Following are 20 T cell receptor beta chains from one sample sequenced in a study of STAT5B mutations in CD4+ large granular lymphocyte leukemia. The repertoire was sequenced with immunoSEQ multiplex PCR; TCRdb's copy has only in-frame clones and lacks some. The sample has tens of thousands of clones; less than 75% are singletons. The sequencing sample was made of CD4+ T cells from blood buffy coats. All receptors derive from a human donor in good health.

The chain employs TRBV10-3 and TRBJ1-2; D not certain. The V end lost 5 bases, the J end lost 4 bases, and 14 bases lay between the germline ends. CDR3 size: 14 residues. From germline, CDR1 is ENHRY and CDR2 SYGVKD. The CDR3 here is CAISKAGDTYGYTF. DNA of the CDR3: TGTGCCATCAGTAAGGCAGGTGATACCTATGGCTACACCTTC.

This clone has only one observation. This chain links TRBV21-1 with TRBJ1-2; TRBD1 was called by the table and not checked on the DNA. TRBV21-1 is a known pseudogene. The CDR3 has 14 amino acids. The CDR3 DNA reads TGTGCCAGCAGCACCGGACAGGTCGACTATGGCTACACCTTC. Its protein product is CASSTGQVDYGYTF.

V gene TRBV2 combines with J gene TRBJ2-7, with TRBD1 identical over 7 bases. V gave up 7 bases and J gave up 0 bases; unmatched junction bases: 9. CDR1 is SNHLY and CDR2 is FYNNEI in the germline V gene. This CDR3 region has 15 residues. The CDR3 loop reads CASKTGQLNSYEQYF. For the CDR3, the DNA is TGTGCCAGCAAGACGGGACAGCTTAACTCCTACGAGCAGTACTTC.

The rearrangement joins TRBV25-1 to TRBJ1-4; 7 bases match TRBD1. Trimming removed 1 base from V and 7 bases from J; junction bases left unmatched: 9. Germline V gene sequence: CDR1 MGHDK, CDR2 SYGVNS. The CDR3 sequence is 16 residues long. The CDR3 loop reads CASSEWGKGAGEKLFF. DNA of the CDR3: TGTGCCAGCAGTGAATGGGGTAAGGGGGCGGGTGAAAAACTGTTTTTT.

This clone was observed a single time. V gene TRBV11-2 combines with J gene TRBJ2-5; D remains unclear. V gave up 4 bases and J gave up 5 bases, with 14 bases separating them. There are 14 residues in the CDR3. The germline gives CDR1 SGHAT, CDR2 FQNNGV. The CDR3 nucleotides are TGTGCCAGCAGCTCTAACCCGGGTGTGGAGACCCAGTACTTC. Protein: CASSSNPGVETQYF.

The rearrangement links TRBV6-1 to TRBJ1-1; a weak D match, TRBD1 (6 bases). This CDR3 is built from 15 residues. V was cut by 2 bases and J by 5 bases, with 15 bases left in between. The germline CDR1 and CDR2 sequences are MNHNS and SASEGT. The DNA of the CDR3 is TGTGCCAGCAGTGAACAGCTACAGGGTGGTACTGAAGCTTTCTTT. It is translated as CASSEQLQGGTEAFF.

The gene calls are TRBV28 and TRBJ1-4, with 10 bases that match TRBD1. The CDR3 spans 16 residues. Trimming removed 5 bases from V and 8 bases from J; junction bases left unmatched: 11. CDR1 is MDHEN and CDR2 is SYDVKM in the germline V gene. The CDR3 loop reads CASSHDRDRGGEKLFF. DNA for the CDR3: TGTGCCAGCAGTCACGACCGGGACAGGGGCGGGGAAAAACTGTTTTTT.

V usage is TRBV5-4 and J usage is TRBJ2-7, with 7 bases identical to TRBD2. The germline gives CDR1 SGHNT, CDR2 YYREEE (reference sequence). J lost 4 bases, V lost 0 bases, and 7 bases had no gene match. The CDR3 loop spans 15 amino acids. The CDR3, as DNA: TGTGCCAGCAGCTTGGGGCGGGGGAGCTCATACGAGCAGTACTTC. Translated, it gives CASSLGRGSSYEQYF.

This chain connects TRBV27 to TRBJ2-1; D not certain. Germline lookup yields CDR1 MNHEY and CDR2 SMNVEV (reference sequence). V lost 3 bases and J 3 bases, leaving 6 bases between the germline ends. The CDR3 is made up of 13 amino acids. CDR3 in amino acids: CASSFGRYNEQFF. The CDR3 bases are TGTGCCAGCAGTTTCGGTCGCTACAATGAGCAGTTCTTC.

This chain joins TRBV5-1 and TRBJ2-2, with D perhaps TRBD1 (6 bases). Germline lookup yields CDR1 SGHRS and CDR2 YFSETQ. CDR3 size: 15 residues. Trimming shortened V by 1 base and J by 4 bases, and 11 bases separated the two germline ends. This CDR3 reads CASSLRQDSTGELFF. Here the CDR3 DNA reads TGCGCCAGCAGCTTGCGACAGGATAGCACCGGGGAGCTGTTTTTT.

The J gene is TRBJ2-3, the V gene TRBV7-9; D unclear. Trimming removed 4 bases at V and 4 bases at J, with 12 bases between. Germline V gene sequence: CDR1 SEHNR, CDR2 FQNEAQ (reference sequence). This CDR3 is 14 amino acids long. CDR3 in DNA: TGTGCCAGCAGCTCCCACGCTAAGGCAGATACGCAGTATTTT. Residues: CASSSHAKADTQYF.

V usage is TRBV30 and J usage is TRBJ1-3; 8 bases map to TRBD1. V trimming: 3 bases; J trimming: 6 bases; junction bases outside the gene matches: 7. In germline, CDR1 is GTSNPN, CDR2 SVGIG (reference sequence). The CDR3 is 14 amino acids. In DNA, the CDR3 is TGTGCCTGGAGGGGCAGGGGGCTTGCAAACACCATATATTTT. This encodes CAWRGRGLANTIYF. The variable domain in full, completed from reference TRBV30 and TRBJ1-3, reads SQTIHQWPATLVQPVGSPLSLECTVEGTSNPNLYWYRQAAGRGLQLLFYSVGIGQISSEVPQNLSASRPQDRQFILSSKKLLLSDSGFYLCAWRGRGLANTIYFGEGSWLTVV.

This clone was detected a few times. The chain is built from TRBV19 and TRBJ1-2, with D uncertain. This CDR3 is 14 amino acids long. V lost 5 bases to trimming and J lost 8 bases, with 18 bases between them. Germline V lookup: CDR1 LNHDA, CDR2 SQIVND (reference sequence). The CDR3 reads CASSLEAQPVGYTF. DNA of the CDR3: TGTGCCAGTAGTTTGGAGGCACAGCCGGTAGGCTACACCTTC.

This clone was seen once. The chain employs TRBV29-1 and TRBJ2-7; TRBD1 aligns across 7 bases. Germline-derived CDR1 and CDR2 are SQVTM and ANQGSEA. This CDR3 region has 13 residues. The CDR3 spells CSAGTAGTYEQYF. Written as DNA, the CDR3 is TGCAGTGCCGGGACAGCTGGCACCTACGAGCAGTACTTC.

V gene TRBV30 combines with J gene TRBJ1-1; unclear D gene. Per germline, CDR1 GTSNPN and CDR2 SVGIG (reference sequence). With 7 bases removed from V and 5 bases from J, the gap between germline ends came to 20 bases. The CDR3 contains 14 residues. CDR3 in amino acids: CAYARLSHLTEAFF. The CDR3 DNA follows: TGTGCCTACGCCAGGCTCTCCCATCTTACTGAAGCTTTCTTT.

This clone was counted between two and nine times. The rearrangement links TRBV4-1 to TRBJ2-1; D tentatively fits TRBD1 or TRBD2 (5 bases each). The germline V gene encodes CDR1 MGHRA and CDR2 YSYEKL. V lost 0 bases and J 10 bases, leaving 10 bases between the germline ends. This CDR3 contains 13 residues. This chain's CDR3 is CASSQEGTVEQFF. The CDR3 DNA reads as TGCGCCAGCAGCCAAGAGGGGACCGTGGAGCAGTTCTTC.

This clone turned up a few times. The chain couples TRBV9 to TRBJ1-6; TRBD1 is a possible D gene (5 bases). Trimming took off 4 bases at V and 10 bases at J, with 15 bases between the two ends. Germline V CDR1 and CDR2: SGDLS, YYNGEE. The CDR3 runs to 14 residues. The CDR3 region is CASSLTPRDSPLHF. In nucleotides, the CDR3 is TGTGCCAGCAGCCTAACCCCTCGGGACTCACCCCTCCACTTT.

V is TRBV15 and J is TRBJ2-3; 8 bases fit TRBD2. This CDR3 region has 14 residues. V was pared by 8 bases and J by 2 bases, with 6 bases of the junction left unmatched. Germline CDR1 is LNHNV and CDR2 is YYDKDF (reference sequence). The CDR3 loop reads CATSAGGYTDTQYF. The CDR3 DNA follows: TGTGCCACCTCCGCGGGGGGATACACAGATACGCAGTATTTT.

CDR3 residues: CASSRGGEETQYF. The DNA for the CDR3 is TGTGCCTCGTCCCGGGGGGGGGAAGAGACCCAGTACTTC. The chain has TRBV10-3 and TRBJ2-5; 8 bases align to TRBD2. The germline gives CDR1 ENHRY, CDR2 SYGVKD. With V trimmed by 11 bases and J by 3 bases, 8 bases remained unmatched. The length of the CDR3 is 13 residues.

This clone occurred a few times. This chain joins TRBV28 and TRBJ1-6; D is ambiguous. Germline V gene data show CDR1 as MDHEN and CDR2 as SYDVKM. This CDR3 region has 15 residues. V lost 6 bases, J lost 2 bases, and 11 bases lay in between. As DNA, the CDR3 is TGTGCCAGCAGCCCCAGCGAAACCTATAATTCACCCCTCCACTTT. Translation: CASSPSETYNSPLHF. The full variable domain, with the rest looked up from reference TRBV28 and TRBJ1-6, is DVKVTQSSRYLVKRTGEKVFLECVQDMDHENMFWYRQDPGLGLRLIYFSYDVKMKEKGDIPEGYSVSREKKERFSLILESASTNQTSMYLCASSPSETYNSPLHFGNGTRLTVT.